This T cell receptor (beta chain) derives from a study of Graves' ophthalmopathy and Graves' hyperthyroidism. At the level of the study: Peripheral blood sampling occurred at initial diagnosis, before any treatment.

Regarding the study as a whole: Detected in blood as well were most expanded thyroid clonotypes with frequency above 0.001.

Researchers took RNA transcripts and amplified TCR beta CDR3 regions from them. A first-round RT-PCR used HTBI primers, followed by a second-round multiplex PCR. MiXCR was run by TCRdb on the multiplex PCR reads, yielding one entry per CDR3 protein. The table includes about half a million distinct CDR3 sequences, approximately 15% detected once. V shed 3 bases and J shed 2 bases, with 11 bases lying between them. The CDR3 consists of 14 residues. Germline CDR1 is DFQATT and CDR2 is SNEGSKA (reference sequence). This clonotype was observed many times. Its antigen is unknown. The receptor comes from a woman in her thirties with Graves' ophthalmopathy. The chain is built from TRBV20-1 and TRBJ1-3; D call uncertain. The sequencing sample was made of blood. The CDR3 nucleotides are TGCAGTGCTAGTCTGGCTCGTCCTGGAAACACCATATATTTT. This gives the protein CSASLARPGNTIYF.